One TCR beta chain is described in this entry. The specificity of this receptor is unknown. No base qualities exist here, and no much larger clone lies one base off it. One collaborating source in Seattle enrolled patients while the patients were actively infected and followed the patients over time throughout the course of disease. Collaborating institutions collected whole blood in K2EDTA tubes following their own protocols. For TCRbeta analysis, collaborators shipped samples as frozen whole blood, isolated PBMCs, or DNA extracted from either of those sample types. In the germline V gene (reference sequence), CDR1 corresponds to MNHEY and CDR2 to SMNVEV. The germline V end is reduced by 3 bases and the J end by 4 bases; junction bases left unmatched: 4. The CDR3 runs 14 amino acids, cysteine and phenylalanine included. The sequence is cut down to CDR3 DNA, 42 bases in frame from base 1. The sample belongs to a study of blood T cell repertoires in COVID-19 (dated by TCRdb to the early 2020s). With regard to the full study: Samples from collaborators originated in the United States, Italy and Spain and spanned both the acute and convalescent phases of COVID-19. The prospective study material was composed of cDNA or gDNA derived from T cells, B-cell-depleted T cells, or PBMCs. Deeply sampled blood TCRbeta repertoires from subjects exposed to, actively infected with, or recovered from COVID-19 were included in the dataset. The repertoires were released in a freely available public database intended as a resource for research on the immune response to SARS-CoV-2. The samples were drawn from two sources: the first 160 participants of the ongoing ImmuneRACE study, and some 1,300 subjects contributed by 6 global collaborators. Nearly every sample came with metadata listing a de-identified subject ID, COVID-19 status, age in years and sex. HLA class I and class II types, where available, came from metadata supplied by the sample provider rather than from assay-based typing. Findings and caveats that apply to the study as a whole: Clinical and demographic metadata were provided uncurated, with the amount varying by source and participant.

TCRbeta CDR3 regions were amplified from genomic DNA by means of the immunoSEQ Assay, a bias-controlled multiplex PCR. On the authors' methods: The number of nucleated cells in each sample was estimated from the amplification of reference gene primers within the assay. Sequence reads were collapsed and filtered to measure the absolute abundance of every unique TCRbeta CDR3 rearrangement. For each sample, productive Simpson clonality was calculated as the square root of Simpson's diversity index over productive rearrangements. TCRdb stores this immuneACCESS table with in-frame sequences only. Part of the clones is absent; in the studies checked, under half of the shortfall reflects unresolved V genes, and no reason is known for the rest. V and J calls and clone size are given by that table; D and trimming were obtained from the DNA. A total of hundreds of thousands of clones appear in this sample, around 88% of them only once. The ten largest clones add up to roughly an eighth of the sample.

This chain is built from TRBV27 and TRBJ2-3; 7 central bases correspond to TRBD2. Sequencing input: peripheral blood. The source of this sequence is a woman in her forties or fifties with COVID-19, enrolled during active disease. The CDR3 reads CASSLSGASDTQYF. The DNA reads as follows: TGTGCCAGCAGTTTGAGCGGGGCCTCAGATACGCAGTATTTT.